These 32 T cell receptor beta chains came from one sample sequenced in a study of blood T cells in healthy people across ages (dated by TCRdb to about 2015). The receptor library was made with 5' RACE. The run used an Illumina HiSeq 2500. A second 7 to 11 cycle PCR used a sample-barcoded 5' primer and a J-beta primer mix. Clones were called with MiXCR by TCRdb after fastp trimmed the public reads at Q25, and only in-frame beta chains were retained. Rows are unified per CDR3 protein, each entry keeping the most common DNA and genes. The sample records 800,000 to 900,000 distinct CDR3 sequences, approximately 65% of which are singletons. The ten largest account for around 30% of the sample. Material: blood. The receptors here all came from a man aged 30-40 years in good health.

V and J are TRBV9 and TRBJ2-1; D tentatively fits TRBD1 or TRBD2 (6 bases each). Germline CDR1 reads SGDLS; CDR2 reads YYNGEE. CDR3 size: 17 residues. V lost 3 bases to trimming and J lost 0 bases, with 16 bases between them. CDR3 sequence (DNA): TGTGCCAGCAGCGGCTCGGGGGCCATGTTCTCCTACAATGAGCAGTTCTTC. It specifies CASSGSGAMFSYNEQFF.

V gene TRBV7-2 combines with J gene TRBJ2-5; possible D gene TRBD2, 6 bases. The J call may be faulty, since TRBJ2-7 better matches the DNA end. Germline V CDR1 and CDR2: SGHTA, FQGNSA. The CDR3 is 16 amino acids. CDR3 amino acids: CASSLVRDWRNNEQYF. As DNA, the CDR3 is TGTGCCAGCAGCTTAGTAAGGGACTGGAGGAACAACGAGCAGTACTTC.

The chain carries TRBV12-3 or TRBV12-4 and TRBJ2-7; D may match TRBD1 or TRBD2 (5 bases each). The V end lost 4 bases, the J end lost 1 base, and 14 bases lay between the germline ends. CDR3 length: 15 amino acids. The CDR3 nucleotides are TGTGCCAGCAGTTCCCGTAGGGACGGGTCCTACGAGCAGTACTTC. Protein: CASSSRRDGSYEQYF.

The gene calls are TRBV29-1 and TRBJ1-3; D uncertain. Germline V gene lookup returns CDR1 SQVTM and CDR2 ANQGSEA. CDR3 size: 13 residues. Trimming pared 7 bases from V and 0 bases from J, leaving 10 bases between. CDR3 residues: CSAQPASGNTIYF. In DNA form, the CDR3 reads TGCAGCGCCCAGCCCGCCTCTGGAAACACCATATATTTT.

The chain links TRBV4-2 to TRBJ2-4; either TRBD1 or TRBD2 may fit D (5 bases each). V was trimmed by 4 bases and J by 2 bases, leaving 15 bases between them. Germline-derived CDR1 and CDR2 are LGHNA and YNFKEQ. CDR3 length equals 16 residues. The CDR3 is CASSPQGDDPKNIQYF. Here the CDR3 DNA reads TGTGCCAGCAGCCCCCAGGGAGACGATCCCAAAAACATTCAGTACTTC.

This CDR3 is CSARDRTGPITGELFF. As DNA, the CDR3 is TGCAGTGCTAGGGACCGGACAGGGCCGATCACCGGGGAGCTGTTTTTT. The chain has TRBV20-1 and TRBJ2-2, with TRBD1 matching over 8 bases. V was pared by 3 bases and J by 4 bases, with 10 bases of the junction left unmatched. Germline V gene sequence: CDR1 DFQATT, CDR2 SNEGSKA (reference sequence). The CDR3 length is 16 residues.

This chain uses TRBV2 with TRBJ2-1, with D uncertain. The germline V gene encodes CDR1 SNHLY and CDR2 FYNNEI. This CDR3 comprises 10 residues. Trimming stripped 7 bases from V and 6 bases from J, with 4 bases between. The CDR3 bases are TGTGCCAGCACGGGCAATGAGCAGTTCTTC. Translation gives CASTGNEQFF.

CDR3 bases: TGCAGTGCTACGGGACCGGGGGGCACTGAAGCTTTCTTT. Its protein product is CSATGPGGTEAFF. The chain recombines TRBV20-1 with TRBJ1-1; D possibly corresponds to TRBD1 (5 bases). Trimming pared 4 bases from V and 4 bases from J, leaving 13 bases between. Germline V gene data show CDR1 as DFQATT and CDR2 as SNEGSKA (reference sequence). The CDR3 runs to 13 residues.

This chain joins TRBV6-6 and TRBJ2-3; the match to TRBD2 covers 7 bases. The ends lost 2 bases at V and 6 bases at J; junction bases unmatched: 11. Germline V CDR1 and CDR2: MNHNY, SVGAGI (reference sequence). The CDR3 extends over 16 amino acids. Written as DNA, the CDR3 is TGTGCCAGCAGTTACGCCGGGACTAAAGGGAGCGATACGCAGTATTTT. Translation: CASSYAGTKGSDTQYF.

This clonotype was observed a handful of times. The rearrangement joins TRBV20-1 to TRBJ2-3, with unresolved D. V lost 0 bases, J lost 1 base, and 14 bases lay in between. The germline V gene encodes CDR1 DFQATT and CDR2 SNEGSKA (reference sequence). The CDR3 spans 16 residues. CDR3 nucleotides: TGCAGTGCTAGAGACCAGAAACCGGTAGGCACAGATACGCAGTATTTT. Protein product: CSARDQKPVGTDTQYF.

The V call is TRBV7-2, the J call TRBJ2-7; D remains ambiguous. This CDR3 contains 15 residues. The germline V gene has CDR1 SGHTA and CDR2 FQGNSA. V lost 1 base, J lost 3 bases, and 13 bases lay in between. CDR3 loop: CASSLVDGFHYEQYF. The DNA of the CDR3 is TGTGCCAGCAGCTTAGTCGACGGATTCCACTACGAGCAGTACTTC.

This chain connects TRBV6-6 to TRBJ2-3; D possibly matches TRBD1 or TRBD2 (5 bases each). Germline CDR1 and CDR2: MNHNY and SVGAGI (reference sequence). The V end was cut by 5 bases, the J end by 2 bases, with 17 bases between. CDR3 length equals 16 residues. CDR3 amino acids: CASSPEGQGFTDTQYF. Here the CDR3 DNA reads TGTGCCAGCAGTCCCGAGGGGCAGGGCTTCACAGATACGCAGTATTTT.

The rearrangement links TRBV10-3 to TRBJ2-5; D is ambiguous. The assigned J gene may be wrong: the sequence end matches TRBJ2-7 better. This CDR3 has 15 amino acids. CDR1 and CDR2 from the germline V gene are ENHRY and SYGVKD. As DNA, the CDR3 is TGTGCCATCGGCTTGTTGGAGTCCCGTCCTTACGAGCAGTACTTC. It encodes CAIGLLESRPYEQYF.

The chain couples TRBV20-1 to TRBJ2-6; D perhaps matches TRBD1 (5 bases). This CDR3 is 13 amino acids long. V was shortened by 4 bases and J by 2 bases, with 6 bases between the two germline ends. Germline lookup yields CDR1 DFQATT and CDR2 SNEGSKA (reference sequence). The CDR3 DNA is TGCAGTGCTACAGGGCCTGGGGCCAACGTCCTGACTTTC. Translating it yields CSATGPGANVLTF.

J is TRBJ1-1 and V is TRBV6-2 or TRBV6-3; no definite D call. This CDR3 spans 16 amino acids. CDR1 is MNHEY, CDR2 SVGEGT, per germline. Trimming cost V 0 bases and J 4 bases, with 15 bases left between them. As DNA, the CDR3 is TGTGCCAGCAGTTACTCGGAAGGGCGGGCCCTCACTGAAGCTTTCTTT. It specifies CASSYSEGRALTEAFF.

A few counts support this clonotype. The chain has TRBV4-2 and TRBJ2-7, with D possibly being TRBD2 (6 bases). The V and J ends lost 0 bases and 2 bases respectively, with 14 bases between them. The CDR3 is made up of 16 amino acids. From germline, CDR1 is LGHNA and CDR2 YNFKEQ. The CDR3 nucleotides are TGTGCCAGCAGCCAAGACTGGAGGGAAATTACCTACGAGCAGTACTTC. Translation: CASSQDWREITYEQYF.

The rearrangement joins TRBV12-3 or TRBV12-4 to TRBJ2-1, with 9 bases fitting TRBD2. V gave up 6 bases and J gave up 6 bases; unmatched junction bases: 9. The CDR3 length is 15 residues. CDR3 amino acids: CASRLSLAGGNEQFF. CDR3 coding DNA: TGTGCCAGCAGACTCTCACTAGCGGGCGGCAATGAGCAGTTCTTC.

The V call is TRBV20-1, the J call TRBJ1-1; maybe TRBD1 (6 bases). This CDR3 comprises 14 residues. Germline CDR1 DFQATT, CDR2 SNEGSKA (reference sequence). Trimming cost V 0 bases and J 7 bases, with 15 bases left between them. CDR3 sequence (DNA): TGCAGTGCTAGAGACCTATACAGGGTAGTTGAAGCTTTCTTT. Protein: CSARDLYRVVEAFF.

The rearrangement links TRBV27 to TRBJ2-7; a possible D gene is TRBD2 (7 bases). This CDR3 has 14 residues. Per germline, CDR1 MNHEY and CDR2 SMNVEV (reference sequence). V was clipped by 5 bases and J by 4 bases, with 15 bases between them. The CDR3 DNA reads as TGTGCCAGCAGTACCCTGGGGGGGCTGTACGAGCAGTACTTC. Translated, it gives CASSTLGGLYEQYF.

The V gene is TRBV5-1, the J gene TRBJ2-3, with D possibly matching TRBD1 (5 bases). The CDR3 has 17 residues. CDR1 is SGHRS and CDR2 is YFSETQ in the germline V gene. V lost 4 bases and J 0 bases, leaving 18 bases between the germline ends. The CDR3 region is CASSVDTPYSSTDTQYF. The CDR3 DNA sequence: TGCGCCAGCAGCGTGGACACACCATACTCTAGCACAGATACGCAGTATTTT. The full variable domain, in which reference TRBV5-1 and TRBJ2-3 provide the parts outside the CDR3, is KAGVTQTPRYLIKTRGQQVTLSCSPISGHRSVSWYQQTPGQGLQFLFEYFSETQRNKGNFPGRFSGRQFSNSRSEMNVSTLELGDSALYLCASSVDTPYSSTDTQYFGPGTRLTVL.

The chain recombines TRBV4-3 with TRBJ2-3; D gene uncertain. Germline V CDR1 and CDR2: LGHNA, YSLEER. The V end was cut by 3 bases, the J end by 5 bases, with 9 bases between. The length of the CDR3 is 13 residues. The CDR3 region has the DNA TGCGCCAGCAGCCACCTGGGGTTAGATACGCAGTATTTT. Amino acid sequence: CASSHLGLDTQYF.

The chain employs TRBV25-1 and TRBJ2-5; D is perhaps TRBD2 (6 bases). The CDR3 is made up of 13 amino acids. From germline, CDR1 is MGHDK and CDR2 SYGVNS. V shed 4 bases and J shed 6 bases, with 12 bases lying between them. The CDR3 DNA reads as TGTGCCAGCAGTGGCGGGGCGACGAAGACCCAGTACTTC. It codes for CASSGGATKTQYF.

Remarks on this clonotype: Germline is not matched at one junction end, which may reflect a read error. This chain links TRBV7-2 with TRBJ2-5; D is possibly TRBD1 (5 bases). The CDR3 has 16 amino acids. Per germline, CDR1 SGHTA and CDR2 FQGNSA. The CDR3 DNA follows: TGTGCCAGCAGCTCCCAAGGGGCCCTCATCGCAGAGGCCCAGTACTTC. Translating gives CASSSQGALIAEAQYF.

The chain is built from TRBV9 and TRBJ1-2; tentatively, D is TRBD1 (5 bases). Trimming removed 3 bases at V and 4 bases at J, with 16 bases between. The CDR3 has 15 amino acids. Germline CDR1 is SGDLS and CDR2 is YYNGEE. CDR3 coding DNA: TGTGCCAGCAGCGCCTCGGGGGGGAACGGCTATGGCTACACCTTC. Amino acid sequence: CASSASGGNGYGYTF.

This clonotype came up a few times. The rearrangement uses TRBV21-1 and TRBJ2-3. TRBV21-1 is marked as a pseudogene. The CDR3 length is 12 residues. The CDR3 DNA reads as TGTGCCAGGGGATCTATCACAGATACGCAGTATTTT. This gives the protein CARGSITDTQYF.

This clonotype showed up just once. The chain employs TRBV20-1 and TRBJ2-1; 7 nucleotides align to TRBD1. The germline V gene encodes CDR1 DFQATT and CDR2 SNEGSKA (reference sequence). CDR3 size: 14 residues. V lost 7 bases to trimming and J lost 7 bases; unmatched junction nucleotides: 13. The CDR3 reads CSVRTGTIFNEQFF. The CDR3 DNA follows: TGCAGTGTACGGACAGGAACGATCTTTAATGAGCAGTTCTTC.

CDR3 nucleotides: TGCAGTGCTAGGTCTGACATTAGCAATCAGCCCCAGCATTTT. Amino acid sequence: CSARSDISNQPQHF. The chain recombines TRBV20-1 with TRBJ1-5; D is unresolved. The CDR3 covers 14 residues. Germline CDR1 reads DFQATT; CDR2 reads SNEGSKA (reference sequence). V lost 3 bases and J lost 0, with 9 bases in between.

This chain joins TRBV11-2 and TRBJ2-6, with 7 bases fitting TRBD1. Germline loops: CDR1 SGHAT, CDR2 FQNNGV. Trimming removed 4 bases from V and 0 bases from J; junction bases left unmatched: 6. The CDR3 contains 17 residues. The CDR3 DNA is TGTGCCAGCAGCTGGCAGGGGGTTAGCTCTGGGGCCAACGTCCTGACTTTC. It specifies CASSWQGVSSGANVLTF. Together with reference TRBV11-2 and TRBJ2-6, the CDR3 gives the full variable domain: EAGVAQSPRYKIIEKRQSVAFWCNPISGHATLYWYQQILGQGPKLLIQFQNNGVVDDSQLPKDRFSAERLKGVDSTLKIQPAKLEDSAVYLCASSWQGVSSGANVLTFGAGSRLTVL.

This sequence joins TRBV15 and TRBJ2-1; D not resolved. V was shortened by 1 base and J by 11 bases, with 15 bases between the two germline ends. CDR3 size: 14 residues. Germline V CDR1 and CDR2: LNHNV, YYDKDF (reference sequence). The CDR3 loop is CATSRALGQRKQFF. In nucleotides, the CDR3 is TGTGCCACCAGCAGAGCCCTGGGCCAACGTAAGCAGTTCTTC.

With regard to this clonotype: This could be a read error, since a much larger clone is one nucleotide away. The chain recombines TRBV12-3 or TRBV12-4 with TRBJ2-1; tentative D call: TRBD1 (5 bases). The CDR3 has 14 residues. Trimming took off 4 bases at V and 9 bases at J, with 16 bases between the two ends. CDR3 loop: CASSSQGGRSEQFF. Here the CDR3 DNA reads TGTGCCAGCAGTTCGCAGGGTGGGCGCAGTGAGCAGTTCTTC.

Details on this clonotype: At one boundary the junction diverges from the germline segment, which might be a read error. The V and J genes are TRBV3-1 and TRBJ2-7; weak D call: TRBD1 (6 bases). The V gene's germline CDR1 is LGHDT and CDR2 YNNKEL (reference sequence). This CDR3 has 14 residues. The DNA for the CDR3 is TGTGCCGGCAGCCAAGCCAGGGGATCCAACGAGCAGTACTTC. It is translated as CAGSQARGSNEQYF.

V gene TRBV27 combines with J gene TRBJ2-3, with D unresolved. V was trimmed by 8 bases and J by 8 bases, leaving 14 bases between them. The CDR3 runs 12 residues. Per germline, CDR1 MNHEY and CDR2 SMNVEV (reference sequence). CDR3 nucleotide sequence: TGTGCCAGCTGCCCGGGTGGCGGTACGCAGTATTTT. This codes for CASCPGGGTQYF.